This T cell receptor beta chain was profiled in a study of shared clonotypes between healthy human individuals. Profiling relied on immunoSEQ multiplex PCR, and the TCRdb table lists in-frame clones only, not all of them. The repertoire has roughly 480,000 clones, 70% to 80% of them found once; the top ten carry about 12%. The sample holds one count of this clone. All of the donors resided in Nashville, Tennessee, and each was a Caucasian adult. Unsorted samples relied on about 90 million PBMCs, which served as the source of genomic DNA. The germline gives CDR1 ENHRY, CDR2 SYGVKD. The CDR3 sequence is 12 residues long. V was trimmed by 11 bases and J by 6 bases, leaving 16 bases between them.

This TCR derives from a woman in her thirties or forties in good health. Some clones in this sample may be carry-over from other donors' samples. Source material: PBMCs. The chain combines TRBV10-3 with TRBJ1-1; possibly TRBD1 for D (5 bases). The CDR3 sequence: CASSDGAAEAFF. Written as DNA, the CDR3 is TGTGCCTCCTCCGACGGGGCAGCTGAAGCTTTCTTT.